Reported below is one T cell receptor beta chain. No antigen is known for it. The entry originates in a study of T cell repertoires in cytomegalovirus infection. As for the study in general: Public TCR beta signatures were indicative of both CMV infection and a matching HLA type. General study results and limits: Adding up the frequency of public TCR beta families identified people who carried CMV plus the relevant HLA. Clonotypes of TCR beta that were HLA-C-restricted and CMV-specific dominated the ex vivo response.

TCRdb passed the reads through MiXCR, listing each CDR3 protein once. Among approximately 100,000 distinct CDR3 sequences listed, more than 20% were seen once. Trimming left V 5 bases short and J 4 bases short, with 13 bases between. There are 14 residues in the CDR3. CDR1 SGHTA and CDR2 FQGNSA come from the germline V gene. The chain is built from TRBV7-2 and TRBJ2-3; D gene uncertain. Sequenced input: CD8+ T cells from PBMCs. This clonotype originated in a human donor in good health (CMV status not recorded). Some clones in this sample may be carry-over from other donors' samples. As DNA, the CDR3 is TGTGCCAGCAGCAGAGATCGGCATGCAGATACGCAGTATTTT. Its protein is CASSRDRHADTQYF.